These 3 T cell receptor beta chains came from one sample sequenced in a study of T cell changes during pregnancy in multiple sclerosis (dated 2019 in TCRdb). Receptor amplification or capture employed the immunoSEQ multiplex PCR assay. Not all clones reach the TCRdb copy of this immuneACCESS table, which keeps in-frame sequences only. Checked studies attribute under half of the gap to unresolved V genes and leave the rest unexplained. This sample comprises about 89,000 clones, 94% of them detected only once. Jointly, the top ten make up more than 1.5% of the sample. The sample in question was peripheral blood, obtained after pregnancy. The receptor source for this set is a female donor in good health, enrolled as a control in a pregnancy study.

The chain links TRBV7-8 to TRBJ2-3, with TRBD2 as a possible D gene (5 bases). The CDR3 extends over 15 amino acids. V was clipped by 6 bases and J by 0 bases, with 13 bases between them. Germline-derived CDR1 and CDR2 are SGHVS and FQNEAQ. The CDR3 nucleotides are TGTGCCAGCAGTTACGGGCGGACTAGCACAGATACGCAGTATTTT. Its protein is CASSYGRTSTDTQYF. Using reference TRBV7-8 and TRBJ2-3 for the parts outside the CDR3, the full variable domain is GAGVSQSPRYKVAKRGQDVALRCDPISGHVSLFWYQQALGQGPEFLTYFQNEAQLDKSGLPSDRFFAERPEGSVSTLKIQRTQQEDSAVYLCASSYGRTSTDTQYFGPGTRLTVL.

V usage is TRBV6-1 and J usage is TRBJ1-5; no clear D gene. In germline, CDR1 is MNHNS, CDR2 SASEGT. The germline V and J ends were trimmed by 6 bases and 4 bases, with 10 bases remaining between them. This CDR3 comprises 13 residues. CDR3 nucleotide sequence: TGTGCCAGCAGACCCTGGCAGAATCAGCCCCAGCATTTT. It translates to CASRPWQNQPQHF.

J is TRBJ2-7 and V is TRBV29-1; D perhaps matches TRBD2 (7 bases). The CDR3 runs 12 residues. The germline V gene has CDR1 SQVTM and CDR2 ANQGSEA. V was clipped by 7 bases and J by 4 bases, with 14 bases between them. CDR3 amino acids: CSAWGGSYEQYF. DNA of the CDR3: TGCAGCGCCTGGGGGGGCAGTTACGAGCAGTACTTC.